The entry below gives a single TCR beta chain sequence along with its context. Produced via immunoSEQ multiplex PCR; TCRdb's table is partial and in-frame only. The profile shows roughly 400,000 clones, 90% of them singletons. The CDR3 runs 16 residues. V lost 4 bases and J 0 bases, leaving 13 bases between the germline ends. CDR1 LGHNA and CDR2 YNFKEQ come from the germline V gene. The data originate from a study of control samples from healthy donors and cancer patients. The sequenced sample consisted of PBMCs. The source of this sequence is a man between 40 and 49 years old with head and neck cancer. The chain employs TRBV4-2 and TRBJ1-3; TRBD1 might be the D (6 bases). DNA of the CDR3: TGTGCCAGCAGCCCCTCCGGGACACCCTCTGGAAACACCATATATTTT. Its protein is CASSPSGTPSGNTIYF.